This T cell receptor (beta chain) was sequenced during a study of T cells after yellow fever vaccination. Whole-study results and caveats: The secondary response was weaker, and its peak arrived faster, on day 5 versus 15.

One entry per CDR3 protein results from TCRdb running MiXCR on the 5' RACE reads. The data show about 580,000 distinct CDR3 sequences, 17% seen once. Per the germline V gene, CDR1 is SGHTA and CDR2 is FQGNSA. This CDR3 is built from 14 residues. Trimming took off 7 bases at V and 0 bases at J, with 12 bases between the two ends. In the case of this clonotype: The antigen remains undetermined.

This sequence joins TRBV7-2 and TRBJ2-5; D remains unclear. The origin of this receptor is a man aged 18 to 30 who received the YFV17D yellow fever vaccine. The specimen was PBMCs, collected roughly 5 days after the first yellow fever vaccination. The CDR3 loop is CASTRTGNQETQYF. CDR3 in DNA: TGTGCCAGCACCCGGACGGGTAACCAAGAGACCCAGTACTTC.